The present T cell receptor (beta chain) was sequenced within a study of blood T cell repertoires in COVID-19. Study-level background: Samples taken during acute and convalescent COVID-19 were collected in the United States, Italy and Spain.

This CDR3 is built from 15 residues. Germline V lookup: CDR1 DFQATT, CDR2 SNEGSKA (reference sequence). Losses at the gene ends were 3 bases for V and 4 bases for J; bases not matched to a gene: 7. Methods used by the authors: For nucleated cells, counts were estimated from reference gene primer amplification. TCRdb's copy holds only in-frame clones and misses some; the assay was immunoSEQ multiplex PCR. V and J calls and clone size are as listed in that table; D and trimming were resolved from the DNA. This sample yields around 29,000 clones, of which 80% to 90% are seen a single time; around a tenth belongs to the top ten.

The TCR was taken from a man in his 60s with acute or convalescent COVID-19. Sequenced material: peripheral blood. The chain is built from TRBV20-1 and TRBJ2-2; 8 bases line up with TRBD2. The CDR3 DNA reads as TGCAGTGCTAGTCGAACGGGAGGGGTCACCGGGGAGCTGTTTTTT. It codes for CSASRTGGVTGELFF.